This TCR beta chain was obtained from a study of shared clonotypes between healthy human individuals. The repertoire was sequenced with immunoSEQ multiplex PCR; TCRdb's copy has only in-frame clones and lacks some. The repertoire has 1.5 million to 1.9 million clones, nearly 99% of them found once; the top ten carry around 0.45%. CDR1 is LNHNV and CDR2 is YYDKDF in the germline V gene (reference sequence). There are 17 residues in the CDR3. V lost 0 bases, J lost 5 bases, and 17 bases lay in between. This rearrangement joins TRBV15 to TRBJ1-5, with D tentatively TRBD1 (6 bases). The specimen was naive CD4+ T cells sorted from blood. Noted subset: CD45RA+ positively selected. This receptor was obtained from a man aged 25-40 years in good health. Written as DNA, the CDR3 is TGTGCCACCAGCAGAGACCCCGGGGGGCGTCCTCATCAGCCCCAGCATTTT. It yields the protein CATSRDPGGRPHQPQHF. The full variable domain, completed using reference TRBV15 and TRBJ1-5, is DAMVIQNPRYQVTQFGKPVTLSCSQTLNHNVMYWYQQKSSQAPKLLFHYYDKDFNNEADTPDNFQSRRPNTSFCFLDIRSPGLGDTAMYLCATSRDPGGRPHQPQHFGDGTRLSIL.